Following are 19 T cell receptor beta chains from one sample sequenced in a study of regulatory T cells in long-lasting Graves disease. Relying on iRepertoire HTBI primers and Arm-PCR of CDR3 regions, the team built TCR beta libraries. Each CDR3 protein gets one entry after TCRdb re-called the multiplex PCR reads with MiXCR. The sample consists of hundreds of thousands of distinct CDR3 sequences, over 15% of them appearing once. Time point: newly diagnosed GD, antithyroid drugs for less than 3 months. The TCR library was prepared using RNA isolated from PBMCs. These data also featured in a second study, about T cells in Graves' hyperthyroidism and ophthalmopathy.

The specimen comprised peripheral blood mononuclear cells (PBMCs), sampled at new diagnosis, from a patient treated with antithyroid drugs. These receptors were collected from a man aged 40-50 years with Graves disease.

This clonotype was observed a handful of times. The chain joins TRBV10-3 to TRBJ2-2, with 7 bases fitting TRBD2. The V gene end was trimmed by 0 bases and the J gene end by 2 bases; junction bases not matched to a gene: 6. Germline V gives CDR1 ENHRY, CDR2 SYGVKD. The CDR3 covers 17 residues. The CDR3 region has the DNA TGTGCCATCAGTGAGTCTCTGGGACTATCAAACACCGGGGAGCTGTTTTTT. This codes for CAISESLGLSNTGELFF.

This clonotype was detected ten times or more. This chain connects TRBV12-3 or TRBV12-4 to TRBJ2-3; TRBD2 aligns across 10 bases. Trimming at V came to 6 bases and at J to 4 bases, leaving 7 bases not matched to a gene. There are 15 residues in the CDR3. DNA of the CDR3: TGTGCCAGCAGCTACGCCGGGACTAGCGCAGATACGCAGTATTTT. Its translation: CASSYAGTSADTQYF.

This clonotype was counted many times. This sequence joins TRBV7-9 and TRBJ2-7; D is unresolved. This CDR3 region has 12 residues. The ends were cut back, 5 bases at V and 5 bases at J, with 10 bases in the middle. CDR1 and CDR2 (germline): SEHNR, FQNEAQ (reference sequence). The CDR3: CASSRLEHEQYF. The CDR3 DNA is TGTGCCAGCAGCCGACTCGAACACGAGCAGTACTTC.

This clonotype has at least ten counts. The chain combines TRBV4-1 with TRBJ1-1, with D perhaps matching TRBD1 (6 bases). This CDR3 is built from 16 residues. Deletions cut 1 base from V and 1 base from J, with 13 bases between. Germline V lookup: CDR1 MGHRA, CDR2 YSYEKL. The CDR3 is CASSQGRGPRNTEAFF. CDR3 nucleotides: TGCGCCAGCAGCCAAGGACGGGGGCCCAGGAACACTGAAGCTTTCTTT.

This clonotype was seen at least ten times. This chain uses TRBV25-1 with TRBJ1-5; D not resolved. Germline-derived CDR1 and CDR2 are MGHDK and SYGVNS. V was trimmed by 1 base and J by 5 bases, leaving 12 bases between them. The CDR3 runs 15 residues. The CDR3 bases are TGTGCCAGCAGTGAATCCGGAGGGTATGATCAGCCCCAGCATTTT. It yields the protein CASSESGGYDQPQHF.

About this clonotype itself: Compared with germline, one end of the junction differs, possibly owing to a read error. The chain carries TRBV11-2 and TRBJ1-4; D not resolved. CDR3 length equals 14 residues. Germline values: CDR1 SGHAT, CDR2 FQNNGV. In DNA form, the CDR3 reads TGTGTCAGCAGCTTACAAAATGAAAATGAAAAACTGTTTTTT. Translation: CVSSLQNENEKLFF.

The genes are TRBV19 and TRBJ2-1, with D possibly matching TRBD1 (6 bases). From germline, CDR1 is LNHDA and CDR2 SQIVND (reference sequence). V lost 2 bases, J lost 0 bases, and 8 bases lay in between. The CDR3 loop spans 15 amino acids. CDR3 residues: CASSIRGGSYNEQFF. DNA of the CDR3: TGTGCCAGTAGTATAAGAGGGGGCTCCTACAATGAGCAGTTCTTC.

This clonotype was observed a handful of times. The chain links TRBV3-1 to TRBJ2-1, with TRBD1 identical over 10 bases. V trimming: 5 bases; J trimming: 3 bases; junction bases outside the gene matches: 10. CDR1 LGHDT and CDR2 YNNKEL come from the germline V gene (reference sequence). This CDR3 is 17 amino acids long. DNA of the CDR3: TGTGCCAGCAGCTCAATATTCCGGGACAGGGGCTACAATGAGCAGTTCTTC. Translation: CASSSIFRDRGYNEQFF.

There are many counts of this clonotype. This chain connects TRBV29-1 to TRBJ2-7; 10 bases map to TRBD1. Germline trimming cut 6 bases from V and 3 bases from J; bases unmatched to any gene: 2. Germline CDR1 reads SQVTM; CDR2 reads ANQGSEA. The CDR3 length is 12 residues. The CDR3 reads CSVGQGVYEQYF. CDR3 coding DNA: TGCAGCGTAGGACAGGGGGTCTACGAGCAGTACTTC.

With regard to this clonotype: A read error may explain this, as a much larger clone is one base away. The CDR3 ends on some other residue instead of the conserved phenylalanine or tryptophan, so this is likely a read error. CDR3 residues: CASRRQGAYYGYTC. CDR3 DNA: TGTGCCAGCAGACGACAGGGGGCCTACTATGGCTACACCTGC. The gene calls are TRBV2 and TRBJ1-2; 10 bases align to TRBD1. Germline assignment: CDR1 SNHLY and CDR2 FYNNEI. Unmatched junction bases numbered 4, after V lost 6 bases and J lost 3 bases. The CDR3 runs 14 residues.

V usage is TRBV7-2 and J usage is TRBJ2-6, with 8 positions matching TRBD1. The CDR3 length is 17 residues. Germline values: CDR1 SGHTA, CDR2 FQGNSA. V shed 5 bases, J shed 1 base, and the junction held 7 bases outside the gene matches. CDR3 protein: CASSGRDRQSGANVLTF. The CDR3 DNA is TGTGCCAGCAGCGGCAGGGACAGGCAGTCTGGGGCCAACGTCCTGACTTTC.

This clonotype was recorded at least ten times. This sequence joins TRBV6-1 and TRBJ2-7, with D perhaps TRBD1 (6 bases). The CDR3 has 16 residues. V lost 3 bases, J lost 4 bases, and 19 bases lay in between. Per the germline V gene, CDR1 is MNHNS and CDR2 is SASEGT. For the CDR3, the DNA is TGTGCCAGCAGTGATCCCGGGTGGACAGTGCTGTACGAGCAGTACTTC. Protein: CASSDPGWTVLYEQYF.

This clonotype was counted many times. The CDR3 is CASRRQGTDTQYF. As DNA, the CDR3 is TGTGCCAGCAGACGACAGGGTACAGATACGCAGTATTTT. This chain links TRBV12-3 or TRBV12-4 with TRBJ2-3, with TRBD1 matching over 7 bases. V was clipped by 6 bases and J by 3 bases; unmatched bases: 3. The CDR3 has 13 amino acids.

Of note for this clonotype: A far more abundant clone sits one base away, making this likely a read error. J is TRBJ2-3 and V is TRBV9; TRBD1 is a possible D gene (5 bases). Germline V gene data show CDR1 as SGDLS and CDR2 as YYNGEE. V lost 7 bases and J 1 base, leaving 7 bases between the germline ends. This CDR3 contains 12 residues. The chain's CDR3 is CASGRGTDTQYF. The CDR3 bases are TGTGCCAGCGGCAGGGGCACAGATACGCAGTATTTT.

The sample holds many counts of this clonotype. The chain employs TRBV7-2 and TRBJ1-5; no clear D. The CDR3 consists of 14 residues. The V and J ends lost 5 bases and 0 bases respectively, with 8 bases between them. Germline CDR1 is SGHTA and CDR2 is FQGNSA. The CDR3 loop is CASSHEYSNQPQHF. In nucleotides, the CDR3 is TGTGCCAGCAGCCATGAATATAGCAATCAGCCCCAGCATTTT. Based on the CDR3 plus reference TRBV7-2 and TRBJ1-5, the full variable domain is GAGVSQSPSNKVTEKGKDVELRCDPISGHTALYWYRQSLGQGLEFLIYFQGNSAPDKSGLPSDRFSAERTGGSVSTLTIQRTQQEDSAVYLCASSHEYSNQPQHFGDGTRLSIL.

V usage is TRBV11-3 and J usage is TRBJ1-6; D may be TRBD1 (5 bases). The V and J ends lost 2 bases and 4 bases respectively, with 15 bases between them. CDR3 length: 17 amino acids. Germline-derived CDR1 and CDR2 are SGHNT and YENEEA. The CDR3 spells CASSLPTMRGYNSPLHF. The CDR3 DNA is TGTGCCAGCAGCTTACCGACCATGCGGGGGTATAATTCACCCCTCCACTTT.

In its sample, this clonotype was seen many times. The rearrangement links TRBV28 to TRBJ1-1; D is unclear. Trimming cost V 3 bases and J 0 bases, with 11 bases left between them. The CDR3 is 15 residues long. Germline CDR1 reads MDHEN; CDR2 reads SYDVKM. The CDR3 nucleotides are TGTGCCAGCAGTTTCCTCGTAAGGATGAACACTGAAGCTTTCTTT. It codes for CASSFLVRMNTEAFF.

In this sample, this clonotype turned up a few times. The chain recombines TRBV10-3 with TRBJ2-7; TRBD1 might be the D (6 bases). CDR3 length equals 13 residues. Germline loops: CDR1 ENHRY, CDR2 SYGVKD. Trimming took 8 bases from V and 4 from J, leaving 15 bases between them. CDR3 in amino acids: CAIGGRPKYEQYF. CDR3 bases: TGTGCCATCGGGGGCAGGCCCAAGTACGAGCAGTACTTC.

The CDR3 region is CASIFGDRPQETQYF. The CDR3 DNA reads as TGTGCCAGCATATTTGGGGACAGACCCCAAGAGACCCAGTACTTC. The chain couples TRBV28 to TRBJ2-5; the match to TRBD1 covers 7 bases. The ends lost 7 bases at V and 1 base at J; junction bases unmatched: 9. Germline CDR1 MDHEN, CDR2 SYDVKM. The CDR3 is 15 amino acids.